This is a list of T cell receptor beta chains from one sample in a study of blood T cell repertoires in COVID-19. Using immunoSEQ multiplex PCR, the repertoire was profiled, and TCRdb retains in-frame clones only, with some absent. The table lists roughly 250,000 clones, approximately 78% of them singletons, with approximately 13% in the top ten. Sequencing was performed on peripheral blood. The source of these receptors is a woman in her fifties or sixties with active or convalescent COVID-19. CDR3s include the opening cysteine and the closing phenylalanine or tryptophan. A D gene is named only where the DNA matches it firmly. The size of a clone is reported for some rows only, either as once, few or many, or as a class for expanded clones.

d_gene	len	v_gene	j_gene	abundance	CDR3aa	CDR3nt
NA	15	TRBV5-1	TRBJ2-1	once	CASSLVAGAYNEQFF	TGCGCCAGCAGCTTGGTGGCAGGGGCCTACAATGAGCAGTTCTTC
NA	14	TRBV7-3	TRBJ2-2	NA	CASSSQGGTGELFF	TGTGCCAGCAGCTCACAGGGAGGGACCGGGGAGCTGTTTTTT
TRBD2	15	TRBV6-5	TRBJ2-3	NA	CASMPSGGTADTQYF	TGTGCCAGCATGCCTAGCGGGGGTACGGCAGATACGCAGTATTTT
TRBD1	15	TRBV27	TRBJ2-1	NA	CASSPGQGNNNEQFF	TGTGCCAGCAGTCCGGGACAGGGTAACAACAATGAGCAGTTCTTC
TRBD2	14	TRBV6-2/TRBV6-3	TRBJ2-1	NA	CASSYSGGYNEQFF	TGTGCCAGCAGTTATTCGGGGGGTTACAATGAGCAGTTCTTC
NA	16	TRBV21-1	TRBJ2-2	NA	CASSNLAGTNTGELFF	TGTGCCAGCAGCAATTTAGCGGGCACGAACACCGGGGAGCTGTTTTTT
NA	14	TRBV5-1	TRBJ2-1	NA	CASTGGQGNNEQFF	TGCGCCAGCACGGGAGGACAGGGAAATAATGAGCAGTTCTTC
NA	12	TRBV12-3/TRBV12-4	TRBJ2-5	NA	CASSTGRETQYF	TGTGCCAGCTCTACAGGGAGAGAGACCCAGTACTTC
NA	15	TRBV6-5	TRBJ1-3	NA	CASRTRHSSGNTIYF	TGTGCCAGCAGAACTAGACACAGCTCTGGAAACACCATATATTTT
TRBD2	17	TRBV4-1	TRBJ2-1	NA	CASSQAPGAGGRNEQFF	TGCGCCAGCAGCCAAGCCCCGGGGGCGGGGGGGCGCAATGAGCAGTTCTTC
NA	14	TRBV23-1	TRBJ1-2	NA	CASSQYRLGYGYTF	TGCGCCAGCAGTCAATACAGGCTCGGCTATGGCTACACCTTC
NA	12	TRBV18	TRBJ1-2	few	CASSPGGYGYTF	TGTGCCAGCTCACCGGGAGGCTATGGCTACACCTTC
TRBD2	20	TRBV7-2	TRBJ2-5	NA	CASSLAALAGGPVLKETQYF	TGTGCCAGCAGCTTAGCGGCTCTCGCGGGGGGGCCTGTGTTGAAAGAGACCCAGTACTTC
TRBD2	14	TRBV7-8	TRBJ2-5	few	CASSLGTSVKTQYF	TGTGCCAGCAGCCTTGGGACTAGCGTAAAGACCCAGTACTTC
NA	12	TRBV6-1	TRBJ1-1	NA	CASSDYPAEAFF	TGTGCCAGCAGTGATTATCCTGCGGAAGCTTTCTTT
TRBD1	15	TRBV7-2	TRBJ1-2	once	CASSSRWDRGRGYTF	TGTGCCAGCAGCTCCCGATGGGACAGGGGGCGCGGCTACACCTTC